This passage covers 30 T cell receptor beta chains from one sample sequenced in a study of memory CD4+ T cells and cytomegalovirus serostatus. Measured with immunoSEQ multiplex PCR; TCRdb has only the in-frame clones, and not every one. The data hold roughly 76,000 clones, with roughly 80% observed a single time. Single viable CD3+CD4+CD8-CD45RO+ cells were sorted as the memory CD4+ T cells. The sequencing sample was made of memory CD4+ T cells from blood. These TCRs come from an adult in good health and CMV-seropositive.

The rearrangement links TRBV28 to TRBJ1-4; possible D gene TRBD1, 5 bases. Germline V gene lookup returns CDR1 MDHEN and CDR2 SYDVKM. This CDR3 spans 14 amino acids. V lost 3 bases to trimming and J lost 8 bases, with 13 bases between them. The CDR3 DNA reads TGTGCCAGCAGTTTTGGGGGAGGAGAGGAAAAACTGTTTTTT. It yields the protein CASSFGGGEEKLFF.

The chain joins TRBV6-6 to TRBJ2-6; 7 bases agree with TRBD2. The length of the CDR3 is 14 residues. The ends lost 7 bases at V and 4 bases at J; junction bases unmatched: 4. The germline V gene has CDR1 MNHNY and CDR2 SVGAGI (reference sequence). The CDR3 bases are TGTGCCAGCAACCCGGGAGGAGGGGCCAACGTCCTGACTTTC. This encodes CASNPGGGANVLTF.

This chain connects TRBV6-1 to TRBJ2-1; 8 nucleotides line up with TRBD1. The junction had 14 bases not matched to a gene; V was cut back by 3 bases and J by 7 bases. The CDR3 extends over 17 amino acids. CDR1 is MNHNS, CDR2 SASEGT, per germline. Here the CDR3 reads CASSEGAQGVTRNEQFF. The CDR3 nucleotides are TGTGCCAGCAGTGAGGGGGCACAGGGGGTAACTAGAAATGAGCAGTTCTTC.

V gene TRBV5-6 combines with J gene TRBJ1-1, with 7 positions matching TRBD1. The germline gives CDR1 SGHDT, CDR2 YYEEEE. This CDR3 has 14 amino acids. The V segment lost 5 bases and the J segment 4 bases; nucleotides outside the gene matches: 8. The CDR3 DNA follows: TGTGCCAGCAGGATAGCCGGGACAGCCACTGAAGCTTTCTTT. Translated, it gives CASRIAGTATEAFF.

This chain joins TRBV7-6 and TRBJ2-5; TRBD2 matches at 9 bases. After removal of 4 bases from V and 3 bases from J, the junction contained 15 bases not matched to a gene. There are 18 residues in the CDR3. Germline CDR1 and CDR2: SGHVS and FNYEAQ. CDR3 DNA: TGTGCCAGCAGCTCATCCACCCGCGGGGCTAGCGGGAAAGAGACCCAGTACTTC. Translated: CASSSSTRGASGKETQYF.

This clone was recorded a few times. The chain links TRBV5-1 to TRBJ2-2; the match to TRBD2 covers 11 bases. Trimming cost V 4 bases and J 1 base; bases outside gene matches: 12. CDR1 and CDR2 (germline): SGHRS, YFSETQ. This CDR3 is 19 amino acids long. DNA for the CDR3: TGCGCCAGCAGCCCTCGGACTAGCGGGCTAAAAATGAACACCGGGGAGCTGTTTTTT. Translating gives CASSPRTSGLKMNTGELFF.

In DNA form, the CDR3 reads TGTGCCAGCAGCGCCTCACTGGCAGATACGCAGTATTTT. This gives the protein CASSASLADTQYF. This sequence joins TRBV9 and TRBJ2-3; unclear D gene. CDR1 is SGDLS and CDR2 is YYNGEE in the germline V gene. Trimming took 3 bases from V and 4 from J, leaving 9 bases between them. This CDR3 contains 13 residues. Full variable domain (outside the CDR3, taken from reference TRBV9 and TRBJ2-3): DSGVTQTPKHLITATGQRVTLRCSPRSGDLSVYWYQQSLDQGLQFLIQYYNGEERAKGNILERFSAQQFPDLHSELNLSSLELGDSALYFCASSASLADTQYFGPGTRLTVL.

The genes are TRBV11-2 and TRBJ1-2, with a possible D match to TRBD1 (6 bases). The germline CDR1 and CDR2 sequences are SGHAT and FQNNGV. Trimming left V 4 bases short and J 5 bases short, with 11 bases between. This CDR3 spans 13 amino acids. The CDR3 DNA is TGTGCCAGCAGCTCAACCACAGGGTATGGCTACACCTTC. Its translation is CASSSTTGYGYTF. The full variable domain, its missing parts supplied by reference TRBV11-2 and TRBJ1-2, is EAGVAQSPRYKIIEKRQSVAFWCNPISGHATLYWYQQILGQGPKLLIQFQNNGVVDDSQLPKDRFSAERLKGVDSTLKIQPAKLEDSAVYLCASSSTTGYGYTFGSGTRLTVV.

The chain employs TRBV12-5 and TRBJ1-1; possible D gene TRBD1, 6 bases. The V gene lost 1 base and the J gene lost 2 bases, with 20 bases spanning the gap. The CDR3 length is 18 residues. In germline, CDR1 is LGHNT, CDR2 FRNRAP. The CDR3 DNA follows: TGTGCTAGTGGTTTGGCCGGTAGGGGGTTAACACGAAACACTGAAGCTTTCTTT. Residues: CASGLAGRGLTRNTEAFF. Variable domain in full (rest from reference TRBV12-5 and TRBJ1-1): DARVTQTPRHKVTEMGQEVTMRCQPILGHNTVFWYRQTMMQGLELLAYFRNRAPLDDSGMPKDRFSAEMPDATLATLKIQPSEPRDSAVYFCASGLAGRGLTRNTEAFFGQGTRLTVV.

The sample holds one count of this clone. The rearrangement links TRBV18 to TRBJ1-2, with 8 bases that match TRBD1. Germline trimming cut 0 bases from V and 1 base from J; bases unmatched to any gene: 7. This CDR3 has 17 residues. CDR1 KGHSH and CDR2 LQKENI come from the germline V gene. The CDR3: CASSPPVPGGSNYGYTF. Written as DNA, the CDR3 is TGTGCCAGCTCACCACCAGTACCAGGGGGCAGTAACTATGGCTACACCTTC.

This clone showed up just once. The chain uses TRBV10-2 and TRBJ1-1; no clear D gene. The CDR3 has 12 amino acids. V gave up 3 bases and J gave up 10 bases, with 12 bases separating them. Germline-derived CDR1 and CDR2 are WSHSY and SAAADI. CDR3 sequence: CASSDFEGGAFF. The CDR3 DNA reads as TGCGCCAGCAGTGATTTTGAAGGTGGAGCTTTCTTT.

V usage is TRBV7-9 and J usage is TRBJ2-2; TRBD2 agrees at 14 bases. The ends lost 5 bases at V and 1 base at J; junction bases unmatched: 6. From germline, CDR1 is SEHNR and CDR2 FQNEAQ (reference sequence). This CDR3 is built from 18 residues. In DNA, the CDR3 is TGTGCCAGCAGCCCCCGTGGACTAGCGGGGGGGAACACCGGGGAGCTGTTTTTT. Translation gives CASSPRGLAGGNTGELFF.

The J gene is TRBJ1-2, the V gene TRBV9, with D possibly being TRBD1 (5 bases). V was pared by 2 bases and J by 8 bases, with 13 bases between. Looked up from germline, CDR1 is SGDLS and CDR2 is YYNGEE. CDR3 size: 13 residues. Written as DNA, the CDR3 is TGTGCCAGCAGCGTGGGGCGCCGTGGAGGCTACACCTTC. It translates to CASSVGRRGGYTF.

V is TRBV9 and J is TRBJ2-3, with 8 nucleotides matching TRBD2. The J segment lost 4 bases and the V segment lost 0 bases, leaving 4 bases of the junction unmatched. The CDR3 has 15 residues. Germline V lookup: CDR1 SGDLS, CDR2 YYNGEE. CDR3 in DNA: TGTGCCAGCAGCGTAGTAGCGGGGACTGCAGATACGCAGTATTTT. It encodes CASSVVAGTADTQYF.

The CDR3 region has the DNA TGTGCCAGCAGCCCCAACACCGGGGAGCTGTTTTTT. Protein sequence: CASSPNTGELFF. V usage is TRBV28 and J usage is TRBJ2-2; D is unresolved. This CDR3 region has 12 residues. The ends were cut back, 6 bases at V and 2 bases at J, with 4 bases in the middle. Germline V CDR1 and CDR2: MDHEN, SYDVKM. Full variable domain (remainder filled in from reference TRBV28 and TRBJ2-2): DVKVTQSSRYLVKRTGEKVFLECVQDMDHENMFWYRQDPGLGLRLIYFSYDVKMKEKGDIPEGYSVSREKKERFSLILESASTNQTSMYLCASSPNTGELFFGEGSRLTVL.

This clone was seen more than once but under ten times. This chain connects TRBV29-1 to TRBJ2-3; 10 bases match TRBD2. Per germline, CDR1 SQVTM and CDR2 ANQGSEA. Trimming at V came to 3 bases and at J to 6 bases, leaving 9 bases not matched to a gene. The CDR3 contains 15 residues. CDR3 residues: CSVDGVAGGRDTQYF. CDR3 DNA sequence: TGCAGCGTTGACGGGGTAGCGGGGGGCAGGGATACGCAGTATTTT.

The chain is built from TRBV6-1 and TRBJ2-1, with 8 bases lining up with TRBD2. Losses at the gene ends were 2 bases for V and 8 bases for J; bases not matched to a gene: 14. This CDR3 spans 17 amino acids. CDR1 and CDR2 from the germline V gene are MNHNS and SASEGT. CDR3 nucleotide sequence: TGTGCCAGCAGTGAAAGTAGGGCGGGAGGAGGTTGGTATGAGCAGTTCTTC. Its translation is CASSESRAGGGWYEQFF.

The chain joins TRBV30 to TRBJ2-7; D call uncertain. The CDR3 has 12 residues. Germline lookup yields CDR1 GTSNPN and CDR2 SVGIG (reference sequence). V was clipped by 1 base and J by 1 base, with 5 bases between them. This CDR3 is CAWSGQSYEQYF. CDR3 nucleotides: TGTGCCTGGAGTGGGCAGTCCTACGAGCAGTACTTC. Supplemented by reference TRBV30 and TRBJ2-7, the full variable domain reads SQTIHQWPATLVQPVGSPLSLECTVEGTSNPNLYWYRQAAGRGLQLLFYSVGIGQISSEVPQNLSASRPQDRQFILSSKKLLLSDSGFYLCAWSGQSYEQYFGPGTRLTVT.

The CDR3 reads CASSLLSGEQFF. CDR3 coding DNA: TGTGCCAGCAGTTTGCTCTCGGGGGAGCAGTTCTTC. The chain employs TRBV28 and TRBJ2-1, with a possible D match to TRBD2 (5 bases). The germline V gene has CDR1 MDHEN and CDR2 SYDVKM. The CDR3 spans 12 residues. The V end was cut by 3 bases, the J end by 10 bases, with 10 bases between.

This clone was found a few times. The V and J genes are TRBV28 and TRBJ2-3; D is perhaps TRBD1 or TRBD2 (6 bases each). The germline CDR1 and CDR2 sequences are MDHEN and SYDVKM. CDR3 length: 15 amino acids. V was clipped by 6 bases and J by 5 bases, with 18 bases between them. CDR3 region: CASSPVGRGGDTQYF. DNA for the CDR3: TGTGCCAGCAGCCCAGTTGGCAGGGGAGGAGATACGCAGTATTTT.

This clone was recorded a few times. This chain joins TRBV27 and TRBJ1-5; 10 nucleotides line up with TRBD1. In germline, CDR1 is MNHEY, CDR2 SMNVEV (reference sequence). J lost 1 base, V lost 3 bases, and 9 bases had no gene match. This CDR3 contains 18 residues. The CDR3 protein is CASSFRGQGTVSNQPQHF. The CDR3 nucleotides are TGTGCCAGCAGTTTTAGGGGACAGGGGACTGTGAGCAATCAGCCCCAGCATTTT.

This chain links TRBV12-5 with TRBJ1-5, with D perhaps matching TRBD1 (5 bases). CDR1 and CDR2 (germline): LGHNT, FRNRAP. This CDR3 has 19 amino acids. Trimming shortened V by 4 bases and J by 2 bases, and 24 bases separated the two germline ends. Here the CDR3 reads CASGSRLWGTGAGNQPQHF. Here the CDR3 DNA reads TGTGCTAGTGGTTCCCGCCTATGGGGGACCGGTGCCGGCAATCAGCCCCAGCATTTT.

This rearrangement joins TRBV29-1 to TRBJ2-5; D perhaps matches TRBD2 (5 bases). CDR3 length: 12 amino acids. From germline, CDR1 is SQVTM and CDR2 ANQGSEA. The germline V and J ends were trimmed by 8 bases and 7 bases, with 17 bases remaining between them. CDR3 protein: CSPRLAGGTQYF. Here the CDR3 DNA reads TGCAGCCCTCGACTCGCGGGTGGGACCCAGTACTTC. Based on the CDR3 plus reference TRBV29-1 and TRBJ2-5, the full variable domain is SAVISQKPSRDICQRGTSLTIQCQVDSQVTMMFWYRQQPGQSLTLIATANQGSEATYESGFVIDKFPISRPNLTFSTLTVSNMSPEDSSIYLCSPRLAGGTQYFGPGTRLLVL.

This sequence joins TRBV18 and TRBJ2-2; 9 nucleotides match TRBD2. Germline CDR1 is KGHSH and CDR2 is LQKENI. With V trimmed by 2 bases and J by 4 bases, 5 bases remained unmatched. The CDR3 has 16 residues. The CDR3 DNA reads as TGTGCCAGCTCACCAGGTAGCGGGAGAGGCACCGGGGAGCTGTTTTTT. This codes for CASSPGSGRGTGELFF.

The chain joins TRBV14 to TRBJ2-7, with D tentatively TRBD2 (7 bases). The germline V gene has CDR1 SGHDN and CDR2 FVKESK. The germline V and J ends were trimmed by 4 bases and 4 bases, with 14 bases remaining between them. CDR3 size: 14 residues. The CDR3 DNA reads TGTGCCAGCAGCCTAGGGGGGGCTGGGTACGAGCAGTACTTC. Its translation: CASSLGGAGYEQYF.

The chain carries TRBV5-4 and TRBJ1-2; D not resolved. The germline V gene encodes CDR1 SGHNT and CDR2 YYREEE (reference sequence). V dropped 6 bases and J dropped 4 bases, with 16 bases sitting between them. The CDR3 totals 14 residues. The DNA for the CDR3 is TGTGCCAGCACCACACCCGGCCGCGCCTATGGCTACACCTTC. Its translation: CASTTPGRAYGYTF.

The rearrangement links TRBV19 to TRBJ1-1, with a possible D match to TRBD1 (6 bases). Trimming removed 5 bases at V and 2 bases at J, with 15 bases between. Germline CDR1 is LNHDA and CDR2 is SQIVND (reference sequence). The CDR3 length is 15 residues. The CDR3 DNA is TGTGCCAGTAGTCCACTCTCCAGGGGAAACACTGAAGCTTTCTTT. This sequence encodes CASSPLSRGNTEAFF. The full variable domain, with the rest looked up from reference TRBV19 and TRBJ1-1, is DGGITQSPKYLFRKEGQNVTLSCEQNLNHDAMYWYRQDPGQGLRLIYYSQIVNDFQKGDIAEGYSVSREKKESFPLTVTSAQKNPTAFYLCASSPLSRGNTEAFFGQGTRLTVV.

This clone was seen just once. This chain uses TRBV6-5 with TRBJ1-2; D is possibly TRBD1 (5 bases). The CDR3 length is 15 residues. V lost 0 bases and J lost 5, with 13 bases in between. Germline-derived CDR1 and CDR2 are MNHEY and SVGAGI. The CDR3 sequence is CASSYSKGQGYGYTF. CDR3 nucleotide sequence: TGTGCCAGCAGTTACTCGAAGGGGCAGGGATATGGCTACACCTTC.

This clone has just one count. CDR3 nucleotides: TGCAGCGCCGACAGGAACACTGAAGCTTTCTTT. It translates to CSADRNTEAFF. This chain connects TRBV29-1 to TRBJ1-1, with D tentatively TRBD1 (5 bases). The V gene lost 7 bases and the J gene lost 1 base, with 7 bases spanning the gap. The CDR3 extends over 11 amino acids. The germline CDR1 and CDR2 sequences are SQVTM and ANQGSEA.

This sequence joins TRBV7-9 and TRBJ2-1; D perhaps matches TRBD1 (6 bases). The V gene lost 5 bases and the J gene lost 4 bases, with 9 bases spanning the gap. This CDR3 has 13 amino acids. Looked up from germline, CDR1 is SEHNR and CDR2 is FQNEAQ (reference sequence). The CDR3 DNA is TGTGCCAGCAGCCAGGGGCAGTACAATGAGCAGTTCTTC. Amino acids: CASSQGQYNEQFF.